The 9 T cell receptor beta chains listed next were all sequenced from one sample in a study of T cell responses to AZD1222 COVID-19 vaccine. Sequencing was performed with immunoSEQ multiplex PCR; in TCRdb, only in-frame clones are kept and a portion is missing. Altogether 130,000 or so clones are present, approximately 82% being singletons, with the ten largest covering 25% to 35%. Sequencing used peripheral blood, obtained 28 days after the second AZD1222 dose. All receptors derive from an adult who received the AZD1222 COVID-19 vaccine.

V and J are TRBV15 and TRBJ1-4; D possibly corresponds to TRBD1 (5 bases). This CDR3 comprises 15 residues. V was trimmed by 1 base and J by 9 bases, leaving 15 bases between them. Germline V gives CDR1 LNHNV, CDR2 YYDKDF (reference sequence). The CDR3 region has the DNA TGTGCCACCAGCAGAGCACTTCAGGGACGGCAAAAACTGTTTTTT. Protein sequence: CATSRALQGRQKLFF.

A word on this clone: Other DNA sequences from this sample encode an identical CDR3 as well. The chain uses TRBV19 and TRBJ2-2, with TRBD2 identical over 11 bases. V lost 9 bases to trimming and J lost 4 bases; unmatched junction nucleotides: 10. The CDR3 spans 16 residues. The germline V gene has CDR1 LNHDA and CDR2 SQIVND (reference sequence). The CDR3 DNA reads as TGTGCCAGCAATGTAGCGGGGGGGTTGGGCACCGGGGAGCTGTTTTTT. It translates to CASNVAGGLGTGELFF.

DNA of the CDR3: TGTGCCAGCAGCTTGGGCAGGTACAATGAGCAGTTCTTC. Its translation is CASSLGRYNEQFF. The V gene is TRBV7-2, the J gene TRBJ2-1, with no clear D. The CDR3 consists of 13 residues. CDR1 and CDR2 (germline): SGHTA, FQGNSA. V lost 3 bases and J 4 bases, leaving 7 bases between the germline ends.

V gene TRBV4-3 combines with J gene TRBJ1-2; 8 bases align to TRBD1. The CDR3 runs 15 residues. Germline V gives CDR1 LGHNA, CDR2 YSLEER. V was clipped by 0 bases and J by 5 bases; unmatched bases: 5. The CDR3 is CASSQETTGEYGYTF. The CDR3 coding sequence is TGCGCCAGCAGCCAAGAGACGACAGGGGAATATGGCTACACCTTC.

This clone has at least ten counts. The CDR3 DNA is TGTGCCAGCAGCTTAGTTTGGACAGGGGGTGCGACTAATGAAAAACTGTTTTTT. Encoded protein: CASSLVWTGGATNEKLFF. The rearrangement links TRBV7-6 to TRBJ1-4; 10 nucleotides align to TRBD1. Germline values: CDR1 SGHVS, CDR2 FNYEAQ. V trimming: 1 base; J trimming: 2 bases; junction bases outside the gene matches: 7. This CDR3 has 18 amino acids.

The chain is built from TRBV6-5 and TRBJ2-3; D gene ambiguous. Germline CDR1 reads MNHEY; CDR2 reads SVGAGI. V gave up 6 bases and J gave up 3 bases, with 10 bases separating them. The CDR3 is made up of 13 amino acids. The CDR3 is CASSPKGTDTQYF. CDR3 sequence (DNA): TGTGCCAGCAGCCCCAAAGGAACAGATACGCAGTATTTT.

This clone is a singleton in its sample. J is TRBJ1-2 and V is TRBV2; 9 bases map to TRBD1. Germline assignment: CDR1 SNHLY and CDR2 FYNNEI. The trim removed 4 bases at V and 7 bases at J, leaving 4 bases unmatched. CDR3 length equals 13 residues. This chain's CDR3 is CASSGTGGSGYTF. In DNA form, the CDR3 reads TGTGCCAGCAGTGGAACAGGGGGCTCTGGCTACACCTTC.

V and J are TRBV7-2 and TRBJ2-7, with 12 positions matching TRBD2. The V segment lost 1 base and the J segment 3 bases; nucleotides outside the gene matches: 4. Germline loops: CDR1 SGHTA, CDR2 FQGNSA. This CDR3 is built from 16 residues. This CDR3 is CASSLEGTSGLYEQYF. Written as DNA, the CDR3 is TGTGCCAGCAGCTTAGAGGGGACTAGCGGGCTCTACGAGCAGTACTTC.

The chain couples TRBV19 to TRBJ2-4; 10 bases align to TRBD2. The ends lost 7 bases at V and 5 bases at J; junction bases unmatched: 5. The germline V gene encodes CDR1 LNHDA and CDR2 SQIVND (reference sequence). This CDR3 spans 14 amino acids. The CDR3 reads CASTSSGGQNIQYF. In DNA, the CDR3 is TGTGCCAGTACCTCTAGCGGGGGACAAAACATTCAGTACTTC.